This TCR beta chain came from a study of blood T cell repertoires in COVID-19. Trimming cost V 2 bases and J 2 bases, with 5 bases left between them. CDR1 and CDR2 (germline): SGDLS, YYNGEE. CDR3 length equals 13 residues. This table comes from immunoSEQ multiplex PCR, and its TCRdb copy is limited to in-frame clones, with some not included. The sample carries some 250,000 clones, roughly 89% recorded once. The sequenced sample was PBMCs or T cells enriched from blood (not recorded which). The chain uses TRBV9 and TRBJ1-5; unclear D gene. This clonotype originated in a man in his forties who had recovered from COVID-19. CDR3 sequence reads: CASSVFGNQPQHF. CDR3 bases: TGTGCCAGCAGCGTTTTCGGCAATCAGCCCCAGCATTTT.